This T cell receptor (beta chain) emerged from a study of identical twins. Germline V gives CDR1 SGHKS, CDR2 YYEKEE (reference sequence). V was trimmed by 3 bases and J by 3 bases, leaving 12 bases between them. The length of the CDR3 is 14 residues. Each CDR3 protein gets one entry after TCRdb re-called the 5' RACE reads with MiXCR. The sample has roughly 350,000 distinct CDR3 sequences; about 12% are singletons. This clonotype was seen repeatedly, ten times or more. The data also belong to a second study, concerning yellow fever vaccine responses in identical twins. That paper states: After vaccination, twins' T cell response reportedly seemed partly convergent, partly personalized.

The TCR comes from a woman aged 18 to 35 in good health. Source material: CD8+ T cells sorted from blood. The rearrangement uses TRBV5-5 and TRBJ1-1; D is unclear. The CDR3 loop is CASSWTAGYTEAFF. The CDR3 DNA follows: TGTGCCAGCAGCTGGACCGCTGGGTACACTGAAGCTTTCTTT.